A selection of T cell receptor beta chains follows, all from one sample in a study of vaccination and CD4 T cells after COVID-19. TCRdb redid the calling of the PCR reads with MiXCR, one entry per CDR3 protein. There are approximately 11,000 distinct CDR3 sequences in the sample; about 56% occur only once, and 21% lies in the top ten. Antigens of these TCRs are unknown. The sample consisted of CD4+ T cells from blood, cultured in vitro. The receptors shown here come from a human donor who had recovered from COVID-19. CDR3s include the opening cysteine and the closing phenylalanine or tryptophan. A D gene is named only where the DNA matches it firmly. Clone size, where shown, is once, few, many, or a class for clones that have expanded.

d_gene,abundance,v_gene,j_gene,CDR3nt,CDR3aa
TRBD2,-,TRBV5-1,TRBJ2-3,TGCGCCAGCGGTCCCATAGCGGGGGGTAGCACAGATACGCAGTATTTT,CASGPIAGGSTDTQYF
-,-,TRBV5-4,TRBJ2-1,TGTGCCAGCAGCTCTCGATGGGTCTCCTACAATGAGCAGTTCTTC,CASSSRWVSYNEQFF
-,-,TRBV7-9,TRBJ1-6,TGTGCCAGCAGCACAGGAGAACCCCTCCACTTT,CASSTGEPLHF
-,once,TRBV28,TRBJ2-1,TGTGCCAGCAGTTTATCCAGGGATGAGCAGTTCTTC,CASSLSRDEQFF
TRBD2,-,TRBV7-3,TRBJ2-3,TGTGCCAGCAGCTTAAGAGGGTGGGGGGGGAGCACAGATACGCAGTATTTT,CASSLRGWGGSTDTQYF
-,few,TRBV20-1,TRBJ1-1,TGCAGTGCTAGAGATAGGGGACGGTTCATGAACACTGAAGCTTTCTTT,CSARDRGRFMNTEAFF
-,-,TRBV28,TRBJ1-5,TGTGCCAGCAGTTTACATGACAGCAATCAGCCCCAGCATTTT,CASSLHDSNQPQHF
TRBD2,-,TRBV6-1,TRBJ2-1,TGTGCCAGCAGATCGCGGGGGGCCCTTGAGCAGTTCTTC,CASRSRGALEQFF
-,-,TRBV7-2,TRBJ2-5,TGTGCCAGCAGCTTAGTGGCCGGGACCGAGACCCAGTACTTC,CASSLVAGTETQYF
TRBD1,-,TRBV28,TRBJ1-1,TGTGCCAGCAGTGGGACAGGGGGCAGGAACACTGAAGCTTTCTTT,CASSGTGGRNTEAFF
-,few,TRBV5-1,TRBJ2-5,TGCGCCAGCAGCCCACCTCAGGGGTTGGAGACCCAGTACTTC,CASSPPQGLETQYF